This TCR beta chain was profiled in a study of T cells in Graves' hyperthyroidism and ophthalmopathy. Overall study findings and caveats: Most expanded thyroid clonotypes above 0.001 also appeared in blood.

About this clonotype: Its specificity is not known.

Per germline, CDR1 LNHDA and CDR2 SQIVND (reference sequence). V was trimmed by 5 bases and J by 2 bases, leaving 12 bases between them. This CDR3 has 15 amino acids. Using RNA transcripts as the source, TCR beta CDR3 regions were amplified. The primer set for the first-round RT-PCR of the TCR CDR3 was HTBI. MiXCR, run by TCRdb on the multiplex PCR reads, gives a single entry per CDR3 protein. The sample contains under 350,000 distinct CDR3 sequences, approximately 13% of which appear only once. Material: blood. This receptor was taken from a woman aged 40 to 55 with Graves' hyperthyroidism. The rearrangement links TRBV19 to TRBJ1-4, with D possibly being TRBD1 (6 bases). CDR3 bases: TGTGCCAGTAGTCAGGGGCGGGGGACTAATGAAAAACTGTTTTTT. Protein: CASSQGRGTNEKLFF.